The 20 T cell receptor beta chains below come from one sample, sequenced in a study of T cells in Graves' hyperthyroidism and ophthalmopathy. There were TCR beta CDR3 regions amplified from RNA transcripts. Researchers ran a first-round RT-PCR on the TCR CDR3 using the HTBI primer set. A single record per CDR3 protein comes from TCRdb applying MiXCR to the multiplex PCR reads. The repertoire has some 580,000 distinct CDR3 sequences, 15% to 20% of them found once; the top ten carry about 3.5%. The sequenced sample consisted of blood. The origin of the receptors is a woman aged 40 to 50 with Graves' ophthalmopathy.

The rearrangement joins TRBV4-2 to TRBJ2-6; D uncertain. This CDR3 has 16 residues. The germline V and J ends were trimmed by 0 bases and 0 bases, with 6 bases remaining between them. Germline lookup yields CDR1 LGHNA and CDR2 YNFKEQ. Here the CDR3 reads CASSQDSNSGANVLTF. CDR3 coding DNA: TGTGCCAGCAGCCAAGATAGCAACTCTGGGGCCAACGTCCTGACTTTC.

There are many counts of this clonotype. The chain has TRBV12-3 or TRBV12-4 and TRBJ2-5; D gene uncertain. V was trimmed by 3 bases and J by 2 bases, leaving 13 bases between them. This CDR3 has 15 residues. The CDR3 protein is CASSFGSAAQETQYF. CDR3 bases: TGTGCCAGCAGTTTTGGGTCGGCAGCACAAGAGACCCAGTACTTC.

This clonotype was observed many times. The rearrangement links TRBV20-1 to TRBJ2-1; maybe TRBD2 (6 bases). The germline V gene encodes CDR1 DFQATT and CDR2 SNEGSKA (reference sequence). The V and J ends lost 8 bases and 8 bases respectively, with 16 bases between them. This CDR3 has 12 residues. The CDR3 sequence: CSSRESGDEQFF. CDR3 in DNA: TGCAGTTCAAGGGAGTCGGGAGATGAGCAGTTCTTC.

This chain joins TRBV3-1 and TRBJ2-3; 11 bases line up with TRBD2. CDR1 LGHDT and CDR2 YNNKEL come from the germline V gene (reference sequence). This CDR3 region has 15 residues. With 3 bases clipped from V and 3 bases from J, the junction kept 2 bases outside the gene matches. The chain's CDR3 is CASSHTSGGTDTQYF. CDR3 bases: TGTGCCAGCAGCCATACTAGCGGGGGAACAGATACGCAGTATTTT.

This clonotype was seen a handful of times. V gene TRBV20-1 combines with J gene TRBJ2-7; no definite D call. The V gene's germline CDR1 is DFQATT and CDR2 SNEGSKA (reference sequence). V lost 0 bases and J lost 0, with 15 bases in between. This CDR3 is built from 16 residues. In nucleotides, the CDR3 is TGCAGTGCTAGAGATTTCCGAGACCAAAGCTCCTACGAGCAGTACTTC. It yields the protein CSARDFRDQSSYEQYF.

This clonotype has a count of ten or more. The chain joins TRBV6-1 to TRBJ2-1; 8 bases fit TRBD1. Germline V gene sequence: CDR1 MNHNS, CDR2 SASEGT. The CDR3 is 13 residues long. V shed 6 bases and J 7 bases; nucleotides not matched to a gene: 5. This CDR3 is CASRAGGGNEQFF. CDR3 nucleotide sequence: TGTGCCAGCAGGGCAGGGGGCGGGAATGAGCAGTTCTTC.

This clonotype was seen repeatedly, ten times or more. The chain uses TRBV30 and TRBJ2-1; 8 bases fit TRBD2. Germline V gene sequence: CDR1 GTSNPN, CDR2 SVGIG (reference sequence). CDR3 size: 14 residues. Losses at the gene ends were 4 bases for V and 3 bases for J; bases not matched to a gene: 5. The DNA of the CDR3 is TGTGCCTGGAAGTCTGGGACTAGCTACAATGAGCAGTTCTTC. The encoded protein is CAWKSGTSYNEQFF.

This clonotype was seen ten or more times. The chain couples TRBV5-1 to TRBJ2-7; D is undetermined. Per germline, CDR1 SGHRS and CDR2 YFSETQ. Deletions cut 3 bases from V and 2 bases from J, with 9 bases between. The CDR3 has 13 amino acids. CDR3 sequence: CASSSEIAYEQYF. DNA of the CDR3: TGCGCCAGCAGCTCGGAGATTGCCTACGAGCAGTACTTC. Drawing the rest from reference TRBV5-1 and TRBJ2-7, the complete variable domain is KAGVTQTPRYLIKTRGQQVTLSCSPISGHRSVSWYQQTPGQGLQFLFEYFSETQRNKGNFPGRFSGRQFSNSRSEMNVSTLELGDSALYLCASSSEIAYEQYFGPGTRLTVT.

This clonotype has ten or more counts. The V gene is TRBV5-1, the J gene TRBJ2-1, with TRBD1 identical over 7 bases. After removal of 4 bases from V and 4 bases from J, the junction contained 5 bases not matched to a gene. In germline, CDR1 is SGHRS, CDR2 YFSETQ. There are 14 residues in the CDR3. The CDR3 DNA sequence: TGCGCCAGCAGCAACTCGGGACAGTACAATGAGCAGTTCTTC. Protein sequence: CASSNSGQYNEQFF.

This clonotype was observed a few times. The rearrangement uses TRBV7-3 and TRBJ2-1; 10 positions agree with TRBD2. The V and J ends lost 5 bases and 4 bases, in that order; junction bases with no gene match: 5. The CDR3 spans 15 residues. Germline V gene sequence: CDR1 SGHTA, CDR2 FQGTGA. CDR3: CASSATSGVYNEQFF. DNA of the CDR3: TGTGCCAGCAGCGCAACTAGCGGGGTATACAATGAGCAGTTCTTC.

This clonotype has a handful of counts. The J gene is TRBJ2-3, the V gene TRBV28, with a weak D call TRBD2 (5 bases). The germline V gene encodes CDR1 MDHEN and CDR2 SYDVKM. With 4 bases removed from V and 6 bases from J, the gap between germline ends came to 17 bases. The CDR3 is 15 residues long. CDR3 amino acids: CASSSSERAGDTQYF. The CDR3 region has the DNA TGTGCCAGCAGTTCTTCAGAGAGGGCCGGGGATACGCAGTATTTT.

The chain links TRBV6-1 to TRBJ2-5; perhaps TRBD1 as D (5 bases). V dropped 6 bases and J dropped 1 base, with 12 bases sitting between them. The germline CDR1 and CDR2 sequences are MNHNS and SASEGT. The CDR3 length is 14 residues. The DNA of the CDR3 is TGTGCCAGCAGCAGAGAGGACACCCAAGAGACCCAGTACTTC. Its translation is CASSREDTQETQYF.

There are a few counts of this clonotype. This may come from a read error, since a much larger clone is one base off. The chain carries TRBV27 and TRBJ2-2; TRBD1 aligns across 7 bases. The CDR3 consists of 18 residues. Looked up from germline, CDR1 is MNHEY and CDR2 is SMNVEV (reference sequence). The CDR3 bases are TGTGCCAGCAGTTTATGGACACCGGGACAGACGAACACCGGGGAGCTGCTTTTT. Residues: CASSLWTPGQTNTGELLF.

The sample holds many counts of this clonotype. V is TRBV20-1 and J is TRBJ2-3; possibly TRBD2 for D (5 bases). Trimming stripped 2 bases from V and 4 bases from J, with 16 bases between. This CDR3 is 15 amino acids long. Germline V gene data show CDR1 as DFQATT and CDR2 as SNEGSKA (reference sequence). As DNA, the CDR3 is TGCAGTGCTAGAAGCGGCCTTGGGATGGCAGATACGCAGTATTTT. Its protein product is CSARSGLGMADTQYF.

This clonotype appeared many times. Here the CDR3 reads CASRTPAGGHNEQFF. The CDR3 DNA sequence: TGTGCCAGCAGGACCCCAGCGGGGGGGCACAATGAGCAGTTCTTC. The V and J genes are TRBV2 and TRBJ2-1, with 10 bases that match TRBD2. The CDR3 sequence is 15 residues long. CDR1 is SNHLY, CDR2 FYNNEI, per germline. V dropped 6 bases and J dropped 5; count of bases not matched to a gene: 7.

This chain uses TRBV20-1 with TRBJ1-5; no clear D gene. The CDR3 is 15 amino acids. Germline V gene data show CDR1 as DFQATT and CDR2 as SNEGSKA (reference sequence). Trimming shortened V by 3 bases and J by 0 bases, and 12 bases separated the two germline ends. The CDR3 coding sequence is TGCAGTGCTAGTAAGGGTCAATATAGCAATCAGCCCCAGCATTTT. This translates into CSASKGQYSNQPQHF.

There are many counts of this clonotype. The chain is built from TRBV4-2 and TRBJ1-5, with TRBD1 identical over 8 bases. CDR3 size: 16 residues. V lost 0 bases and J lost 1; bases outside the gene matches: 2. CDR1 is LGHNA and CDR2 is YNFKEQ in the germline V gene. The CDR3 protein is CASSQDRDRSNQPQHF. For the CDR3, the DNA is TGTGCCAGCAGCCAAGATAGGGACAGGAGCAATCAGCCCCAGCATTTT.

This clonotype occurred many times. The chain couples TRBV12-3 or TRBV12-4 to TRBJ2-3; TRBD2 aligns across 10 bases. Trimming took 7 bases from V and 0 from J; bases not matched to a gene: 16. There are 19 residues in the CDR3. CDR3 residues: CASKGAGGRARASTDTQYF. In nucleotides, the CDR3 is TGTGCCAGCAAGGGAGCGGGGGGGCGGGCTCGCGCTAGCACAGATACGCAGTATTTT.

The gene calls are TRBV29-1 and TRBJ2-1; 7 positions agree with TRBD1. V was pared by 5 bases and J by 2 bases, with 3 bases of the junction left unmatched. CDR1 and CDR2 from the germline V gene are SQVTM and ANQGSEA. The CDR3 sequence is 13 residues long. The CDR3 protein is CSVRDSPYNEQFF. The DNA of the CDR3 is TGCAGCGTTCGGGACAGCCCCTACAATGAGCAGTTCTTC.

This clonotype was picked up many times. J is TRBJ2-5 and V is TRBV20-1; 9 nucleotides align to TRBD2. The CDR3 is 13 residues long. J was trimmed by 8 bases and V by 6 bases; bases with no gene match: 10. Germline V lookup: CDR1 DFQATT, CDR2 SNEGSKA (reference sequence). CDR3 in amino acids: CSAPTSGRGTQYF. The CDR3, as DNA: TGCAGTGCCCCGACTAGCGGTCGGGGTACCCAGTACTTC.